This TCR beta chain was captured by sequencing in a study of blood T cell repertoires in COVID-19 (dated by TCRdb to 2018 to 2020). General notes on the study: The collaborator samples originated in the United States, Italy and Spain and spanned the acute and convalescent phases of COVID-19. The samples were drawn from two sources: the first 160 participants of the ongoing ImmuneRACE study, and over 950 subjects contributed by 6 global collaborators. Sample metadata almost always included a de-identified subject ID, COVID-19 status, age in years and sex. The prospective study material was composed of cDNA or gDNA derived from T cells, B-cell-depleted T cells, or PBMCs. The repertoires were released in a freely available public database intended as a resource for research on the immune response to SARS-CoV-2. Where available, HLA class I and class II types were obtained from metadata supplied by the sample provider rather than from assay-based typing. Subjects who had been exposed to COVID-19, were actively infected with it, or had recovered from it provided the deeply sampled blood TCRbeta repertoires that made up the dataset. The paper's findings and limits, for the study overall: The quantity of clinical and demographic metadata differed by source and by participant and was supplied without curation.

Whole blood was collected in K2EDTA tubes by collaborating institutions according to the institutions' own protocols. For TCRbeta analysis, collaborators shipped samples as frozen whole blood, isolated PBMCs, or DNA extracted from either of those sample types. Including the terminal cysteine and phenylalanine, the CDR3 comprises 14 residues. The DNA shown is the 42-base CDR3, in frame from base 1. CDR1 WNHNN and CDR2 SYGVQD are derived from the germline V gene (reference sequence). After removal of 4 bases from V and 3 bases from J, the junction retains 6 bases not matched to a gene. The immunoSEQ Assay, a bias-controlled multiplex PCR, was used to amplify TCRbeta CDR3 regions from genomic DNA. The authors' analysis ran thus. The number of nucleated cells in each sample was estimated by amplification of reference gene primers within the assay. To quantify the absolute abundance of each unique TCRbeta CDR3 rearrangement, sequence reads were collapsed and filtered. Productive Simpson clonality was computed per sample as the square root of Simpson's diversity index over productive rearrangements. TCRdb limited this immuneACCESS table to in-frame rearrangements with V and J called. A share of clones is missing; checked studies link under half to unresolved V genes, and the rest is unexplained. Clone size and V and J calls were adopted from that table, with D and trimming inferred from the DNA. The sample records some 150,000 clones, 89% of which are singletons. The ten largest clonotypes hold under 2% of the sample.

This clone was seen just once. This receptor's antigen is unknown. One base away there is no much larger clone; base qualities are not given. This TCR was recovered from a human donor in a cohort sampled during active COVID-19. Sequencing was done on a sample of peripheral blood. This chain is built from TRBV10-1 and TRBJ2-7; TRBD1 fits 7 bases in the junction. The DNA sequence is TGCGCCAGCAGTGCTCCGGGACAGAACTACGAGCAGTACTTC. This sequence encodes CASSAPGQNYEQYF.